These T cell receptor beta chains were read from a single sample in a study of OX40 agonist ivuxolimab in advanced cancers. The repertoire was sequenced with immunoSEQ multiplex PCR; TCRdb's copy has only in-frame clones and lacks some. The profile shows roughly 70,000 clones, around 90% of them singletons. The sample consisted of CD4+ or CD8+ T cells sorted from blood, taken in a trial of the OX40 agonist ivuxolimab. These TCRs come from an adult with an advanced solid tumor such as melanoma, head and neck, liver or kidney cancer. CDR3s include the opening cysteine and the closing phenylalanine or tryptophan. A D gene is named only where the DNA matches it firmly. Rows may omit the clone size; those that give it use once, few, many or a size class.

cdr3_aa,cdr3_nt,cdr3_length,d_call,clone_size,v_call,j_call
CASSLEGGLATDTQYF,TGTGCCAGCAGCCTCGAAGGGGGCCTCGCCACAGATACGCAGTATTTT,16,TRBD1,-,TRBV11-1,TRBJ2-3
CASSSTAGERDTQYF,TGTGCCAGCAGCTCCACAGCGGGAGAAAGAGATACGCAGTATTTT,15,TRBD2,-,TRBV7-2,TRBJ2-3
CASSLRDRGTGELFF,TGTGCCAGCAGTCTACGGGACAGGGGAACCGGGGAGCTGTTTTTT,15,TRBD1,-,TRBV6-5,TRBJ2-2
CASSQLSRGARNTEAFF,TGCGCCAGCAGCCAACTCAGCCGGGGGGCGCGGAACACTGAAGCTTTCTTT,17,-,-,TRBV4-1,TRBJ1-1
CASSLSLGYNEKLFF,TGTGCCAGCAGCCTTAGTTTGGGGTATAATGAAAAACTGTTTTTT,15,-,-,TRBV5-4,TRBJ1-4
CASSIGRGPGNQPQHF,TGTGCCAGTAGTATAGGCAGGGGCCCGGGCAATCAGCCCCAGCATTTT,16,-,-,TRBV19,TRBJ1-5
CASKPGDRGDNQPQHF,TGTGCCAGCAAACCCGGGGACAGGGGAGATAATCAGCCCCAGCATTTT,16,TRBD1,-,TRBV28,TRBJ1-5
CASSASNRGDNEQFF,TGTGCCAGCAGCGCATCCAACAGGGGGGACAATGAGCAGTTCTTC,15,TRBD1,-,TRBV7-9,TRBJ2-1
CASSLAGGQQGANEQFF,TGTGCCAGCAGCTTAGCTGGGGGCCAGCAGGGGGCAAATGAGCAGTTCTTC,17,TRBD1,once,TRBV7-9,TRBJ2-1
CASSIDHQTTGVNSPLHF,TGTGCCAGTAGTATAGATCACCAGACGACGGGAGTTAATTCACCCCTCCACTTT,18,-,once,TRBV19,TRBJ1-6
CASRKGQGNYGYTF,TGTGCCAGCCGAAAGGGACAGGGTAACTATGGCTACACCTTC,14,TRBD1,-,TRBV28,TRBJ1-2
CSVASGTSLYF,-,11,-,-,TRBV29-1,TRBJ2-7
CAGSSGTYFGELFF,TGTGCCGGCAGCTCGGGGACCTACTTCGGGGAGCTGTTTTTT,14,-,-,TRBV7-2,TRBJ2-2
CASSPRTSGRAYNEQFF,TGTGCCAGCAGCCCCCGGACTAGCGGGAGGGCCTACAATGAGCAGTTCTTC,17,TRBD2,-,TRBV7-2,TRBJ2-1
CASSPGPRQAANEKLFF,TGTGCCAGTAGCCCTGGTCCCCGACAGGCCGCTAATGAAAAACTGTTTTTT,17,-,once,TRBV19,TRBJ1-4
CASSLNSYGYTF,TGTGCCAGCAGCTTGAATTCCTATGGCTACACCTTC,12,-,-,TRBV5-5,TRBJ1-2
CASSYSTGGLGYTF,TGTGCCAGCAGTTACTCTACAGGGGGCCTTGGCTACACCTTC,14,TRBD1,-,TRBV6-5,TRBJ1-2
CASRERGSYNEQFF,TGTGCCAGCCGGGAAAGGGGCTCCTACAATGAGCAGTTCTTC,14,-,once,TRBV6-5,TRBJ2-1
CASIGARLGANVLTF,TGTGCCAGCATAGGGGCGAGGCTAGGGGCCAACGTCCTGACTTTC,15,-,-,TRBV28,TRBJ2-6
CASSLVRGTEAFF,TGTGCCAGCAGCTTAGTTAGGGGCACTGAAGCTTTCTTT,13,-,-,TRBV11-2,TRBJ1-1
CASSYLGSANQETQYF,TGTGCCAGCAGTTATTTGGGTAGCGCAAACCAAGAGACCCAGTACTTC,16,-,-,TRBV6-5,TRBJ2-5
CSATHGDTQYF,TGCAGTGCTACCCACGGGGATACGCAGTATTTT,11,-,-,TRBV20-1,TRBJ2-3
CASSDPSSGNTIYF,TGCGCCAGCAGTGACCCTAGCTCTGGAAACACCATATATTTT,14,-,-,TRBV10-2,TRBJ1-3
CASSQDRAVSNIQYF,TGTGCCAGCAGCCAAGATCGAGCTGTTTCAAACATTCAGTACTTC,15,-,-,TRBV4-2,TRBJ2-4
CASSPTSKGAFF,TGTGCCAGTAGTCCGACATCTAAAGGAGCTTTCTTT,12,-,-,TRBV19,TRBJ1-1
CSAREQETQYF,TGCAGTGCTAGAGAACAAGAGACCCAGTACTTC,11,-,-,TRBV20-1,TRBJ2-5
CASSFIVLAGVGAQFF,TGTGCCAGCAGCTTCATCGTACTCGCGGGAGTTGGTGCGCAGTTCTTC,16,TRBD2,once,TRBV11-2,TRBJ2-1